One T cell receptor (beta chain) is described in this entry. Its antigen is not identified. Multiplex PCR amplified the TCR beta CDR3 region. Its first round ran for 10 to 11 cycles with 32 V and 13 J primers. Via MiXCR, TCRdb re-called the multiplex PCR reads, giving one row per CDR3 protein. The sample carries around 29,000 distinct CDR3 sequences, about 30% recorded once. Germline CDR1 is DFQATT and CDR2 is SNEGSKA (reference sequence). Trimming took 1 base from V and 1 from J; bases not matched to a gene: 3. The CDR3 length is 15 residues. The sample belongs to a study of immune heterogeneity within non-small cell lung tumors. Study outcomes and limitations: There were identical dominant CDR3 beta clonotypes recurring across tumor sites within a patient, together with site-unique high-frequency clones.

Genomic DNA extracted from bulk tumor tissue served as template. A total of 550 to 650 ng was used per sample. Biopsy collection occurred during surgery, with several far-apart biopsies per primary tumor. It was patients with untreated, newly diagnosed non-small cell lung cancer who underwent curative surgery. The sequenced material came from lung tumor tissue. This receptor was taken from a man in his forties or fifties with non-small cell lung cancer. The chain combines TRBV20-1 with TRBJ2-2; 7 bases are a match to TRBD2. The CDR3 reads CSARGASGNTGELFF. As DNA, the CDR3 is TGCAGTGCTAGAGGTGCTAGCGGGAACACCGGGGAGCTGTTTTTT.